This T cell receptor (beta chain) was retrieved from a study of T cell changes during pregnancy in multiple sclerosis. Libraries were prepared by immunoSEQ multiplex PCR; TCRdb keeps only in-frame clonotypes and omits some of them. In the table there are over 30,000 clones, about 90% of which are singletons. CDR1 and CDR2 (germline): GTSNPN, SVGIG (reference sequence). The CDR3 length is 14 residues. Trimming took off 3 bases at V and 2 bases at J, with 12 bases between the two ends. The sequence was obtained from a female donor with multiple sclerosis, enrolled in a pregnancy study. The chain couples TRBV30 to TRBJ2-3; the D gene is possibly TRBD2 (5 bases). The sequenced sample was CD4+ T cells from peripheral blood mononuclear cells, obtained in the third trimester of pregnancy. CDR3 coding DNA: TGTGCCTGGAGGGAGGCGGGTGCCACAGATACGCAGTATTTT. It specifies CAWREAGATDTQYF.